The T cell receptor (beta chain) described here comes from a study of T cell responses to AZD1222 COVID-19 vaccine. Germline V gives CDR1 MNHEY, CDR2 SMNVEV (reference sequence). The CDR3 runs to 14 residues. V was shortened by 2 bases and J by 1 base, with 9 bases between the two germline ends. Assay used: immunoSEQ multiplex PCR; TCRdb lists only in-frame clones, some missing. The table includes 150,000 to 200,000 clones, about 91% detected once. This rearrangement joins TRBV27 to TRBJ2-7; weak D call: TRBD1 (6 bases). The origin of this receptor is an adult who received the AZD1222 COVID-19 vaccine. The sample in question was peripheral blood, obtained 28 days after the second AZD1222 dose. The CDR3 DNA reads TGTGCCAGCAGTTTACAACAGGGATCCTACGAGCAGTACTTC. It codes for CASSLQQGSYEQYF.